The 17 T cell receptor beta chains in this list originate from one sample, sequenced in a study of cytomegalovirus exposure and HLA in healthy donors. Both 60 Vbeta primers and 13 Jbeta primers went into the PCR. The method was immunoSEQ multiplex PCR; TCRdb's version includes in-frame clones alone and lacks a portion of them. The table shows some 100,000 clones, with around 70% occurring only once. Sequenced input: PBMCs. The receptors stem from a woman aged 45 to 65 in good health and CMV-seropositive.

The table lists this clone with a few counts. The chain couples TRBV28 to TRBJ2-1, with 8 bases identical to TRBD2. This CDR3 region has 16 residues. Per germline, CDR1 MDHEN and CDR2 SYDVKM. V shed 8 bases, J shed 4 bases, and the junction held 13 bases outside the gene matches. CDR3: CASLPSIGTRYNEQFF. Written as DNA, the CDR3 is TGTGCCAGCCTCCCCTCGATCGGGACTAGGTACAATGAGCAGTTCTTC.

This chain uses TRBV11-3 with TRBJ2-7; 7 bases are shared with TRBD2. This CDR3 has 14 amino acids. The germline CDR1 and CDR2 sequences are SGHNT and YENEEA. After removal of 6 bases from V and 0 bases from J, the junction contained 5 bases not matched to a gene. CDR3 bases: TGTGCCAGCAGTAGAGGGAGGGCCTCCTACGAGCAGTACTTC. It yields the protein CASSRGRASYEQYF.

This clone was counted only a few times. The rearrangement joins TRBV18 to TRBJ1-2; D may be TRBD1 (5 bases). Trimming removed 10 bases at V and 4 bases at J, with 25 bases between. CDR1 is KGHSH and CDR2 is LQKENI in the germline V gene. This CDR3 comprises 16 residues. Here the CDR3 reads CATSPTMGGEVYGYTF. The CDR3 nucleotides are TGTGCCACCTCCCCGACCATGGGAGGGGAGGTCTATGGCTACACCTTC.

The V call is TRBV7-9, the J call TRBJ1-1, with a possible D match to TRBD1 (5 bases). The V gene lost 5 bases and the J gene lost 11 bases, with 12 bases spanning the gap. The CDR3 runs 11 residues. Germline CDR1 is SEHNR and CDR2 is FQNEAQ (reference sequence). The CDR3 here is CASSLPGGAFF. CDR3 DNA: TGTGCCAGCAGCCTCCCGGGGGGGGCTTTCTTT.

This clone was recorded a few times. The CDR3 here is CAWSVRGGTQYF. In nucleotides, the CDR3 is TGTGCCTGGAGTGTGAGGGGGGGGACGCAGTATTTT. The chain uses TRBV30 and TRBJ2-3; perhaps TRBD2 as D (7 bases). Germline V lookup: CDR1 GTSNPN, CDR2 SVGIG (reference sequence). V shed 0 bases and J shed 9 bases, with 10 bases lying between them. CDR3 length: 12 amino acids.

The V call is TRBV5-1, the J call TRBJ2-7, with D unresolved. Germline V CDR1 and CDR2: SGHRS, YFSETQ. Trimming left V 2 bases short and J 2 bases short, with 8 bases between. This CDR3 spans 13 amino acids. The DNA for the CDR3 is TGCGCCAGCAGCTTTACAGATACCTACGAGCAGTACTTC. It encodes CASSFTDTYEQYF.

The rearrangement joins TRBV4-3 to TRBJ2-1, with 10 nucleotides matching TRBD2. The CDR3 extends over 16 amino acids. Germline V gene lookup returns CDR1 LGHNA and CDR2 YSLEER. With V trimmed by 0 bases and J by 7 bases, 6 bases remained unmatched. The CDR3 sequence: CASSQEPLAGDNEQFF. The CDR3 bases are TGCGCCAGCAGCCAAGAGCCCCTAGCGGGAGATAATGAGCAGTTCTTC.

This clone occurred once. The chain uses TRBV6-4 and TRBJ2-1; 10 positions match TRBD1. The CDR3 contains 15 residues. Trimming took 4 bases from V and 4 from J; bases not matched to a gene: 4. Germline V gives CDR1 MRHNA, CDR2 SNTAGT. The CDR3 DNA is TGTGCCAGCAGTGCGGACAGGGGGGGGTACAATGAGCAGTTCTTC. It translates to CASSADRGGYNEQFF.

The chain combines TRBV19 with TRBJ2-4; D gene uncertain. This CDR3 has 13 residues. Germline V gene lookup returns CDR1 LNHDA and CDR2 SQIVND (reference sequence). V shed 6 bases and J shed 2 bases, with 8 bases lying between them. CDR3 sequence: CASSGSSKNIQYF. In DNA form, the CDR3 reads TGTGCCAGTAGCGGTAGCTCCAAAAACATTCAGTACTTC.

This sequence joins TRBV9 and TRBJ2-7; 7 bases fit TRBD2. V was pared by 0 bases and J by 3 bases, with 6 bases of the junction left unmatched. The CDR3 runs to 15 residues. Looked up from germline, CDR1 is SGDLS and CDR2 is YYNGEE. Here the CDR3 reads CASSVEAGANYEQYF. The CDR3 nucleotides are TGTGCCAGCAGCGTAGAGGCGGGAGCAAACTACGAGCAGTACTTC. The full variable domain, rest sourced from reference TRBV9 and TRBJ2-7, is DSGVTQTPKHLITATGQRVTLRCSPRSGDLSVYWYQQSLDQGLQFLIQYYNGEERAKGNILERFSAQQFPDLHSELNLSSLELGDSALYFCASSVEAGANYEQYFGPGTRLTVT.

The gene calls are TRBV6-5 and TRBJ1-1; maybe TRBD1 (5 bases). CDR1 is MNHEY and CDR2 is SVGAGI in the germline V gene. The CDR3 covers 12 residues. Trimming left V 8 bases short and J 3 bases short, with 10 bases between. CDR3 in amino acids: CASGKGDTEAFF. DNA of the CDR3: TGTGCCAGCGGGAAAGGGGACACTGAAGCTTTCTTT.

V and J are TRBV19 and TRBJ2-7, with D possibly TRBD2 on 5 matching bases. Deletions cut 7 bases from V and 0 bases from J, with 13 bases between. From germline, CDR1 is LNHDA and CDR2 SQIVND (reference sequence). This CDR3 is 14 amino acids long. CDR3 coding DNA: TGTGCCAGTACCCGGACGAGCGGCTCCTACGAGCAGTACTTC. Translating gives CASTRTSGSYEQYF.

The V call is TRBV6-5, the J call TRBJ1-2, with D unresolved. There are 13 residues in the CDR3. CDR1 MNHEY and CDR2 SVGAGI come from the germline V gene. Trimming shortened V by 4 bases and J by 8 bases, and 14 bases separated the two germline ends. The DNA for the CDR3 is TGTGCCAGCAGTTTCATTCGGGGTGGAGGCTACACCTTC. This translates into CASSFIRGGGYTF.

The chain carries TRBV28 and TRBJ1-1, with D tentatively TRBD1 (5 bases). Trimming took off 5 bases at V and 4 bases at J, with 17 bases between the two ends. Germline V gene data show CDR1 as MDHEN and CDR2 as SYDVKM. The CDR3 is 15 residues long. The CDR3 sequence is CASSLPEGFGTEAFF. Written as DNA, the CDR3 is TGTGCCAGCAGTCTTCCGGAGGGGTTTGGCACTGAAGCTTTCTTT.

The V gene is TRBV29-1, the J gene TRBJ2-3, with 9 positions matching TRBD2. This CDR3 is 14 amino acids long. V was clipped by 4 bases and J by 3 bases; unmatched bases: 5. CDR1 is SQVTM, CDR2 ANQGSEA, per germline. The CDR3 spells CSVATSGFTDTQYF. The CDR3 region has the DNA TGCAGCGTTGCCACTAGCGGGTTTACAGATACGCAGTATTTT.

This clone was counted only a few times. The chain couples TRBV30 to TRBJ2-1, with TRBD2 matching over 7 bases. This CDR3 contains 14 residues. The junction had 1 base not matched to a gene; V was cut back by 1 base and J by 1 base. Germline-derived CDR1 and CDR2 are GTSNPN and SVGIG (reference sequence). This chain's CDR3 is CAWSGGRSYNEQFF. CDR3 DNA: TGTGCCTGGAGTGGCGGGAGATCCTACAATGAGCAGTTCTTC.

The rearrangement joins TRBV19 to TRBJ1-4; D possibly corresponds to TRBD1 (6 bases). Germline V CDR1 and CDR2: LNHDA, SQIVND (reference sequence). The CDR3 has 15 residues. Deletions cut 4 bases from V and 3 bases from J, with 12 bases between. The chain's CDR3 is CASSSQGSANEKLFF. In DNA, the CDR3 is TGTGCCAGTAGTAGTCAGGGGTCGGCTAATGAAAAACTGTTTTTT.